What follows is one T cell receptor (beta chain) and its context. Antigen specificity is unknown. The data derive from a study of CD4 T cells in relation to SARS-CoV-2 and coronaviruses. At the level of the study: TCR beta CDR3s were sequenced after 10-day antigen culture of PBMCs. Controls used an HIV-1 Nef peptide pool or no peptide.

Trimming took 4 bases from V and 0 from J; bases not matched to a gene: 4. The CDR3 spans 18 residues. Germline-derived CDR1 and CDR2 are MRHNA and SNTAGT. This table comes from immunoSEQ multiplex PCR, and its TCRdb copy is limited to in-frame clones, with some not included. This sample yields roughly 20,000 clones, of which just over 75% are seen a single time; 17% belongs to the top ten. Before the COVID-19 pandemic, during about 2010-2019, CD4+ T cells were taken from unexposed donors. Isolation of CD4+ T cells took place after less than 13 days in culture. Unexposed-donor CD4+ T cells were probed with SARS-CoV-2 S/N and four cold-coronavirus spikes, cells permitting. On days 3 and 7, cultures got half fresh IL-2 medium.

The chain is built from TRBV6-4 and TRBJ2-1, with 15 bases that match TRBD2. This TCR was sampled from a human donor in good health. Sequencing was carried out using CD4+ T cells from PBMCs, cultured in vitro. As DNA, the CDR3 is TGTGCCAGCAGTGGGGGGACTAGCGGGAGGAGCTCCTACAATGAGCAGTTCTTC. Protein product: CASSGGTSGRSSYNEQFF.